The 31 T cell receptor beta chains presented below share a single source sample, sequenced in a study of blood T cells in healthy people across ages. Combining a sample-barcoded 5' primer with a J-beta primer mix, a second PCR ran for roughly 6 to 12 cycles. TCRdb called the 5' RACE reads again in MiXCR, with one record for every CDR3 protein. The profile shows around 700,000 distinct CDR3 sequences, 25% of them singletons. This same sample was also taken into another study, of T cells of mothers and their children.

Input material: blood. The receptors originated from a boy aged 5 to 17 in good health.

V is TRBV7-9 and J is TRBJ2-7, with 10 bases identical to TRBD1. The trim removed 7 bases at V and 5 bases at J, leaving 8 bases unmatched. This CDR3 is built from 14 residues. In germline, CDR1 is SEHNR, CDR2 FQNEAQ (reference sequence). CDR3 bases: TGTGCCAGCATTGGCGGAGACAGGGGGCACGAGCAGTACTTC. This translates into CASIGGDRGHEQYF.

The chain carries TRBV7-9 and TRBJ2-7; 8 bases line up with TRBD1. Per the germline V gene, CDR1 is SEHNR and CDR2 is FQNEAQ (reference sequence). V lost 5 bases and J lost 0; bases outside the gene matches: 9. CDR3 length: 16 amino acids. CDR3 in DNA: TGTGCCAGCAGCCGACCGAGGACAGGGTCCTCCTACGAGCAGTACTTC. This translates into CASSRPRTGSSYEQYF.

The genes are TRBV5-1 and TRBJ1-1, with TRBD1 matching over 10 bases. CDR1 is SGHRS, CDR2 YFSETQ, per germline. The V and J ends lost 4 bases and 0 bases, in that order; junction bases with no gene match: 3. This CDR3 region has 15 residues. The CDR3 is CASSKDRGMNTEAFF. CDR3 coding DNA: TGCGCCAGCAGCAAGGACAGGGGGATGAACACTGAAGCTTTCTTT.

This clonotype appeared a few times. This chain uses TRBV5-1 with TRBJ1-2; TRBD1 aligns across 7 bases. CDR1 SGHRS and CDR2 YFSETQ come from the germline V gene. The CDR3 spans 13 residues. Trimming removed 3 bases from V and 8 bases from J; junction bases left unmatched: 7. The DNA for the CDR3 is TGCGCCAGCAGCTGGGACAGCTTATCAGGCTACACCTTC. This encodes CASSWDSLSGYTF.

This clonotype was picked up one time. This rearrangement joins TRBV20-1 to TRBJ2-3, with 11 bases lining up with TRBD2. Trimming cost V 0 bases and J 2 bases; bases outside gene matches: 4. This CDR3 region has 16 residues. Germline lookup yields CDR1 DFQATT and CDR2 SNEGSKA (reference sequence). DNA of the CDR3: TGCAGTGCTAGAGACCCTAGCGGGGGGCTCACAGATACGCAGTATTTT. Translation gives CSARDPSGGLTDTQYF.

To note about this clonotype: One end of the junction varies from germline; a read error may be responsible. The J gene is TRBJ2-3, the V gene TRBV3-1, with 11 bases identical to TRBD1. The V gene's germline CDR1 is LGHDT and CDR2 YNNKEL (reference sequence). The CDR3 loop spans 15 amino acids. CDR3 protein: CASSLRTGGLDTRYF. CDR3 bases: TGTGCCAGCAGCCTAAGGACAGGGGGCCTGGATACGCGGTATTTT.

There are a few counts of this clonotype. The rearrangement uses TRBV14 and TRBJ2-1; no reliable D call. Germline V lookup: CDR1 SGHDN, CDR2 FVKESK. Trimming left V 8 bases short and J 0 bases short, with 8 bases between. This CDR3 comprises 13 residues. The CDR3 coding sequence is TGTGCCAGCGAGGAGAGCTCCTACAATGAGCAGTTCTTC. It codes for CASEESSYNEQFF.

The V gene is TRBV18, the J gene TRBJ2-7; maybe TRBD2 (6 bases). The germline V gene encodes CDR1 KGHSH and CDR2 LQKENI. Trimming shortened V by 4 bases and J by 6 bases, and 19 bases separated the two germline ends. The CDR3 is made up of 15 amino acids. CDR3 bases: TGTGCCAGCTCACGACTCGGGAGTTTAATGGGCGAGCAGTACTTC. Its translation: CASSRLGSLMGEQYF.

The chain couples TRBV4-2 to TRBJ2-1, with D unresolved. Germline V CDR1 and CDR2: LGHNA, YNFKEQ. V was shortened by 0 bases and J by 5 bases, with 11 bases between the two germline ends. The CDR3 runs 15 residues. The CDR3 is CASSQEGTRNNEQFF. The DNA for the CDR3 is TGTGCCAGCAGCCAAGAAGGTACCAGAAACAATGAGCAGTTCTTC.

V is TRBV24-1 and J is TRBJ2-1; 10 nucleotides agree with TRBD2. The J segment lost 0 bases and the V segment lost 0 bases, leaving 1 base of the junction unmatched. This CDR3 contains 17 residues. CDR1 and CDR2 from the germline V gene are KGHDR and SFDVKD. The CDR3: CATSDLVAGGSYNEQFF. The DNA for the CDR3 is TGTGCCACCAGTGATTTGGTAGCGGGGGGCTCCTACAATGAGCAGTTCTTC.

This sequence joins TRBV29-1 and TRBJ1-2; no clear D. There are 11 residues in the CDR3. Trimming took off 1 base at V and 6 bases at J, with 6 bases between the two ends. The germline CDR1 and CDR2 sequences are SQVTM and ANQGSEA. The CDR3 is CSVEVRDGYTF. CDR3 bases: TGCAGCGTTGAAGTACGCGATGGCTACACCTTC.

Remarks on this clonotype: Mismatch with germline at one junction end may stem from a read error. The V gene is TRBV7-7, the J gene TRBJ2-5; 11 bases fit TRBD2. Germline CDR1 and CDR2: SSHAT and FNYEAQ (reference sequence). The CDR3 length is 15 residues. This CDR3 reads CASSWTSGQEETQYF. The CDR3 DNA reads TGTGCTAGCAGCTGGACTAGCGGGCAAGAGGAGACCCAGTACTTC. The complete variable domain, with remaining parts taken from reference TRBV7-7 and TRBJ2-5, reads GAGVSQSPRYKVTKRGQDVTLRCDPISSHATLYWYQQALGQGPEFLTYFNYEAQPDKSGLPSDRFSAERPEGSISTLTIQRTEQRDSAMYRCASSWTSGQEETQYFGPGTRLLVL.

The chain uses TRBV27 and TRBJ2-3, with 10 positions matching TRBD1. The V segment lost 1 base and the J segment 4 bases; nucleotides outside the gene matches: 2. Per the germline V gene, CDR1 is MNHEY and CDR2 is SMNVEV (reference sequence). The CDR3 sequence is 15 residues long. Written as DNA, the CDR3 is TGTGCCAGCAGTTTATGGGGACAGGGGCCAGATACGCAGTATTTT. The encoded protein is CASSLWGQGPDTQYF.

There are a few counts of this clonotype. The J gene is TRBJ2-3, the V gene TRBV5-1; possible D gene TRBD2, 5 bases. V lost 4 bases, J lost 0 bases, and 9 bases lay in between. The CDR3 has 14 residues. Germline V gene data show CDR1 as SGHRS and CDR2 as YFSETQ. The CDR3 nucleotides are TGCGCCAGCAGCCCCGGGGTTAGCACAGATACGCAGTATTTT. Translated: CASSPGVSTDTQYF.

This clonotype turned up a few times. The rearrangement joins TRBV15 to TRBJ2-4; no firm D call. V shed 5 bases and J shed 8 bases, with 25 bases lying between them. The CDR3 runs to 17 residues. Germline CDR1 reads LNHNV; CDR2 reads YYDKDF (reference sequence). This chain's CDR3 is CATSPRYPRFGLDIQYF. As DNA, the CDR3 is TGTGCCACCAGCCCGCGCTATCCACGATTCGGCCTGGACATTCAGTACTTC.

The chain combines TRBV28 with TRBJ2-1, with 10 bases fitting TRBD2. Germline assignment: CDR1 MDHEN and CDR2 SYDVKM. V dropped 2 bases and J dropped 3; count of bases not matched to a gene: 7. The CDR3 loop spans 17 amino acids. Here the CDR3 DNA reads TGTGCCAGCAGTTTACCTAGCGGGAGTCCCCTCTACAATGAGCAGTTCTTC. Residues: CASSLPSGSPLYNEQFF.

The rearrangement links TRBV20-1 to TRBJ2-5; TRBD2 matches 8 bases. Matching the DNA end better, TRBJ2-1 makes the J call doubtful. The CDR3 has 17 amino acids. Germline lookup yields CDR1 DFQATT and CDR2 SNEGSKA (reference sequence). The CDR3 loop is CSARDGFPGTRGNEQFF. The CDR3 DNA reads TGCAGTGCTAGAGATGGGTTTCCCGGGACTAGGGGCAATGAGCAGTTCTTC.

This chain uses TRBV29-1 with TRBJ2-5; D may correspond to TRBD1 or TRBD2 (5 bases each). Judging by the DNA end, TRBJ2-1 fits better; the J call may be wrong. Per the germline V gene, CDR1 is SQVTM and CDR2 is ANQGSEA. The length of the CDR3 is 12 residues. CDR3 nucleotides: TGCAGCGTTGAATCGGGGCACAATGAGCAGTTCTTC. Translating it yields CSVESGHNEQFF.

This clonotype was counted between two and nine times. The J gene is TRBJ2-5, the V gene TRBV19, with D possibly being TRBD2 (5 bases). With the DNA end fitting TRBJ2-1 better, the J assignment may be wrong. The CDR3 covers 12 residues. The germline gives CDR1 LNHDA, CDR2 SQIVND (reference sequence). For the CDR3, the DNA is TGTGCCACCTCACTCACGGGGAATGAGCAGTTCTTC. It encodes CATSLTGNEQFF.

The sample holds a few counts of this clonotype. V usage is TRBV15 and J usage is TRBJ2-4, with a weak D call TRBD2 (7 bases). In germline, CDR1 is LNHNV, CDR2 YYDKDF (reference sequence). This CDR3 is 11 amino acids long. V lost 5 bases and J 12 bases, leaving 11 bases between the germline ends. CDR3 in amino acids: CATSGGGDQYF. The CDR3 DNA reads TGTGCCACCAGCGGAGGGGGGGATCAGTACTTC.

The chain links TRBV29-1 to TRBJ2-5; TRBD2 aligns across 8 bases. This CDR3 contains 15 residues. V lost 4 bases and J lost 4; bases outside the gene matches: 11. Germline V gene sequence: CDR1 SQVTM, CDR2 ANQGSEA. CDR3 amino acids: CSVAGAGAVGETQYF. CDR3 in DNA: TGCAGCGTTGCCGGAGCGGGGGCCGTGGGAGAGACCCAGTACTTC.

This clonotype was counted only a few times. This chain connects TRBV6-4 to TRBJ2-5; TRBD1 might be the D (6 bases). The better agreement between TRBJ2-1 and the DNA end casts doubt on the J call. From germline, CDR1 is MRHNA and CDR2 SNTAGT. This CDR3 is 16 amino acids long. This chain's CDR3 is CASSAQTGPPGNEQFF. DNA of the CDR3: TGTGCCAGCAGTGCCCAGACAGGCCCTCCTGGAAATGAGCAGTTCTTC.

This clonotype was counted only a few times. J is TRBJ2-5 and V is TRBV2, with D perhaps matching TRBD2 (7 bases). Germline V gene sequence: CDR1 SNHLY, CDR2 FYNNEI. V was cut by 8 bases and J by 7 bases, with 14 bases left in between. CDR3 length: 12 residues. DNA for the CDR3: TGTGCCAGCGCCGGACTAGGGGGGACCCAGTACTTC. It codes for CASAGLGGTQYF.

The chain joins TRBV10-2 to TRBJ2-7; D not certain. The germline gives CDR1 WSHSY, CDR2 SAAADI. This CDR3 is built from 12 residues. V lost 0 bases to trimming and J lost 3 bases, with 3 bases between them. The CDR3 reads CASSESGYEQYF. In DNA, the CDR3 is TGCGCCAGCAGTGAGTCAGGCTACGAGCAGTACTTC.

This clonotype turned up a few times. The V and J genes are TRBV4-3 and TRBJ2-3; D is ambiguous. This CDR3 spans 16 amino acids. V dropped 0 bases and J dropped 0 bases, with 10 bases sitting between them. Germline CDR1 reads LGHNA; CDR2 reads YSLEER. The CDR3 is CASSQDRLASTDTQYF. In DNA, the CDR3 is TGCGCCAGCAGCCAAGATAGGTTGGCTAGCACAGATACGCAGTATTTT.

The rearrangement uses TRBV6-2 or TRBV6-3 and TRBJ1-5; D is undetermined. The CDR3 runs 12 residues. Trimming took off 8 bases at V and 0 bases at J, with 5 bases between the two ends. Germline CDR1 and CDR2: MNHEY and SVGEGT. CDR3 sequence reads: CASGDSNQPQHF. In DNA, the CDR3 is TGTGCCAGCGGAGATAGCAATCAGCCCCAGCATTTT.

This clonotype was counted a few times. This chain uses TRBV6-2 or TRBV6-3 with TRBJ2-4, with no clear D. The CDR3 spans 15 residues. V lost 0 bases and J lost 0, with 6 bases in between. Germline CDR1 reads MNHEY; CDR2 reads SVGEGT. CDR3 sequence reads: CASSYSPLAKNIQYF. The CDR3 DNA reads as TGTGCCAGCAGTTACTCTCCCCTAGCCAAAAACATTCAGTACTTC.

This clonotype was found a few times. The rearrangement links TRBV7-2 to TRBJ2-5; D gene uncertain. The end of the DNA is better explained by TRBJ2-7, so the J call may be wrong. Per the germline V gene, CDR1 is SGHTA and CDR2 is FQGNSA. CDR3 length: 14 amino acids. Here the CDR3 reads CASSLDRVAYEQYF. The CDR3 bases are TGTGCCAGCAGCTTAGACCGGGTAGCCTACGAGCAGTACTTC.

Note on this clonotype: A junction end diverges from the germline sequence, so it may reflect a read error. The V call is TRBV12-3 or TRBV12-4, the J call TRBJ2-3; D possibly corresponds to TRBD2 (6 bases). There are 13 residues in the CDR3. The CDR3 bases are TGTGCCAGCAACCGGGACTTCACAGGTACGCAGTATTTT. Translation gives CASNRDFTGTQYF.

The J gene is TRBJ2-2, the V gene TRBV5-5; D is possibly TRBD1 (6 bases). Germline V gene lookup returns CDR1 SGHKS and CDR2 YYEKEE (reference sequence). V was cut by 4 bases and J by 11 bases, with 18 bases left in between. The CDR3 runs to 14 residues. CDR3 in DNA: TGTGCCAGCAGCCCACAGGGTCGGATGGATGAGCTGTTTTTT. It codes for CASSPQGRMDELFF.

The genes are TRBV4-3 and TRBJ1-4; D is undetermined. The CDR3 contains 14 residues. Germline loops: CDR1 LGHNA, CDR2 YSLEER. Trimming took 0 bases from V and 12 from J, leaving 14 bases between them. The CDR3 coding sequence is TGCGCCAGCAGCCAAGAGGGTCTGGCAGGCGAACTGTTTTTT. This gives the protein CASSQEGLAGELFF.